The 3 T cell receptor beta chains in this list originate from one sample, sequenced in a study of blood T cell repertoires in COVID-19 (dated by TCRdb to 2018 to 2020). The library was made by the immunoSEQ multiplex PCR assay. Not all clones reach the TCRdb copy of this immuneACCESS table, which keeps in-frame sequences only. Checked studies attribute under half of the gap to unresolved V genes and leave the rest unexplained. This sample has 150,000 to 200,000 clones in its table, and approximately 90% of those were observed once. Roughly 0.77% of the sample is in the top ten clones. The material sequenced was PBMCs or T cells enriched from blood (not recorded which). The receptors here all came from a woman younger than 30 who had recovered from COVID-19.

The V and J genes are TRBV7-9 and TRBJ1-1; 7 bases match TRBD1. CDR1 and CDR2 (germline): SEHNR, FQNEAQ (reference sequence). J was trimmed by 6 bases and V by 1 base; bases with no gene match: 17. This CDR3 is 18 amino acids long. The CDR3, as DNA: TGTGCCAGCAGCTTAGTGCCCTTTACAACAGGGGCTCAAGCTGAAGCTTTCTTT. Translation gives CASSLVPFTTGAQAEAFF.

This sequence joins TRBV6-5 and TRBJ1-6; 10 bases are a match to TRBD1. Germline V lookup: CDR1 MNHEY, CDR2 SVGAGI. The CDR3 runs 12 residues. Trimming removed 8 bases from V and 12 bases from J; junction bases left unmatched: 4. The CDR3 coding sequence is TGTGCCAGCGGGACAGGGGCACAACCCCTCCACTTT. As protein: CASGTGAQPLHF.

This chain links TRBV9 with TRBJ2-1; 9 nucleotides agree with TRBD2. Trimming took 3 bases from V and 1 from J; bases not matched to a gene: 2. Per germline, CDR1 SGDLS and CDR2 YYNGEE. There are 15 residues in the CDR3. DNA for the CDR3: TGTGCCAGCAGCGCAACTAGCGGGTCCTACAATGAGCAGTTCTTC. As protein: CASSATSGSYNEQFF.